These 6 T cell receptor beta chains originate from one sample sequenced in a study of identical twins. TCRdb recomputed calls from the 5' RACE reads with MiXCR, one row per CDR3 protein. The data show about 690,000 distinct CDR3 sequences, approximately 22% seen once. The same data also went into a second study, on T cells expressing NK-cell markers.

The source material was PBMCs. The receptors derive from a young woman in good health.

V usage is TRBV6-1 and J usage is TRBJ1-1; 7 bases line up with TRBD1. V shed 7 bases, J shed 0 bases, and the junction held 5 bases outside the gene matches. The CDR3 runs to 14 residues. CDR1 MNHNS and CDR2 SASEGT come from the germline V gene. The CDR3 sequence: CASTLQGMNTEAFF. CDR3 coding DNA: TGTGCCAGCACCCTACAGGGGATGAACACTGAAGCTTTCTTT.

The chain employs TRBV9 and TRBJ2-2; D ambiguous. V shed 0 bases and J shed 1 base, with 7 bases lying between them. This CDR3 contains 15 residues. Germline V lookup: CDR1 SGDLS, CDR2 YYNGEE. This CDR3 is CASSVVGVNTGELFF. As DNA, the CDR3 is TGTGCCAGCAGCGTAGTAGGAGTGAACACCGGGGAGCTGTTTTTT.

This clonotype was counted only a few times. V usage is TRBV7-2 and J usage is TRBJ2-7, with TRBD1 matching over 7 bases. The CDR3 runs to 15 residues. V was clipped by 1 base and J by 3 bases; unmatched bases: 6. Germline CDR1 is SGHTA and CDR2 is FQGNSA. CDR3 DNA sequence: TGTGCCAGCAGCTTAGATTCGTGGGACAGCTACGAGCAGTACTTC. This gives the protein CASSLDSWDSYEQYF.

The rearrangement links TRBV4-1 to TRBJ2-7, with a weak D call TRBD2 (5 bases). The ends were cut back, 0 bases at V and 4 bases at J, with 10 bases in the middle. Germline CDR1 and CDR2: MGHRA and YSYEKL. The CDR3 is 14 residues long. The CDR3 DNA is TGCGCCAGCAGCCAAGATTATGGCGGGTACGAGCAGTACTTC. Translating it yields CASSQDYGGYEQYF.

This clonotype was seen a handful of times. The chain uses TRBV5-1 and TRBJ1-1; D gene ambiguous. Germline V gives CDR1 SGHRS, CDR2 YFSETQ. The CDR3 runs 14 residues. Trimming pared 0 bases from V and 4 bases from J, leaving 10 bases between. CDR3 in amino acids: CASSLAYTATEAFF. The CDR3 DNA sequence: TGCGCCAGCAGCTTGGCCTATACAGCCACTGAAGCTTTCTTT.

This clonotype was seen a few times. V is TRBV15 and J is TRBJ1-5; possibly TRBD1 for D (5 bases). This CDR3 region has 16 residues. Trimming pared 0 bases from V and 3 bases from J, leaving 12 bases between. CDR1 LNHNV and CDR2 YYDKDF come from the germline V gene (reference sequence). CDR3 loop: CATSRDLGGDNQPQHF. CDR3 in DNA: TGTGCCACCAGCAGAGATTTGGGAGGGGACAATCAGCCCCAGCATTTT. The full variable domain, its missing parts supplied by reference TRBV15 and TRBJ1-5, is DAMVIQNPRYQVTQFGKPVTLSCSQTLNHNVMYWYQQKSSQAPKLLFHYYDKDFNNEADTPDNFQSRRPNTSFCFLDIRSPGLGDTAMYLCATSRDLGGDNQPQHFGDGTRLSIL.